This T cell receptor beta chain was sequenced during a study of blood T cell repertoires in COVID-19. Study-wide background: Donors in the United States, Italy and Spain gave samples during acute or convalescent COVID-19. The cDNA or gDNA used as material had been derived from T cells, B-cell-depleted T cells, or PBMCs.

Germline trimming cut 3 bases from V and 4 bases from J; bases unmatched to any gene: 8. This CDR3 has 15 amino acids. Germline V gene lookup returns CDR1 SGHAT and CDR2 FQNNGV. In the study's own analysis: Amplification from reference gene primers served as the basis for estimated nucleated cell counts. The assay was immunoSEQ multiplex PCR, and TCRdb's table has in-frame clones only and misses some. V and J calls plus clone size are reproduced from that table; the DNA served to infer D and trimming. The repertoire has around 470,000 clones, roughly 87% of them found once; the top ten carry 0.8% to 0.9%.

This receptor was taken from a man younger than 35 with COVID-19, enrolled during active disease. The sequencing input was peripheral blood. The chain employs TRBV11-2 and TRBJ2-5, with 7 nucleotides matching TRBD2. The CDR3 nucleotides read TGTGCCAGCAGCTTTGTCCCGGGGGGAGGAGAGACCCAGTACTTC. Protein: CASSFVPGGGETQYF.